Below are 17 T cell receptor beta chains sequenced from a single sample in a study of blood T cell repertoires in COVID-19. Only in-frame clones appear in the TCRdb table, and some are missing; sequencing was by immunoSEQ multiplex PCR. Altogether about 380,000 clones are present, 88% being singletons, with the ten largest covering 1.2%. Sequencing used PBMCs or T cells enriched from blood (not recorded which). The source of these receptors is a young woman who had recovered from COVID-19.

The rearrangement links TRBV5-1 to TRBJ1-1; D call uncertain. CDR3 length: 14 residues. CDR1 is SGHRS, CDR2 YFSETQ, per germline. Between the trimmed V and J ends, which lost 1 base and 1 base, there was a span of 8 bases. The CDR3 region is CASSLKRANTEAFF. Here the CDR3 DNA reads TGCGCCAGCAGCTTGAAGCGAGCGAACACTGAAGCTTTCTTT.

The V and J genes are TRBV19 and TRBJ1-2, with D uncertain. V shed 2 bases and J shed 4 bases, with 11 bases lying between them. The germline gives CDR1 LNHDA, CDR2 SQIVND (reference sequence). The CDR3 spans 14 residues. CDR3 nucleotides: TGTGCCAGTAGTATACGGGTATCCGCCTATGGCTACACCTTC. As protein: CASSIRVSAYGYTF.

The V gene is TRBV24-1, the J gene TRBJ2-1; TRBD2 agrees at 14 bases. The CDR3 loop spans 19 amino acids. Per the germline V gene, CDR1 is KGHDR and CDR2 is SFDVKD. V shed 1 base and J 6 bases; nucleotides not matched to a gene: 10. CDR3 DNA sequence: TGTGCCACCAGTGATTTTGTAAGCACCGGGACTAGCGGGGGCAATGAGCAGTTCTTC. Protein sequence: CATSDFVSTGTSGGNEQFF.

The CDR3 is CASGRTGNYEQYF. DNA of the CDR3: TGTGCCAGCGGAAGGACAGGGAACTACGAGCAGTACTTC. This rearrangement joins TRBV25-1 to TRBJ2-7, with TRBD1 identical over 8 bases. V gave up 8 bases and J gave up 3 bases; unmatched junction bases: 6. The germline V gene encodes CDR1 MGHDK and CDR2 SYGVNS. The length of the CDR3 is 13 residues.

The chain couples TRBV3-1 (or the pseudogene TRBV3-2) to TRBJ2-1; 15 bases line up with TRBD2. CDR1 and CDR2 from the germline V gene are LGHDT and YNNKEL (reference sequence). CDR3 length: 18 residues. V shed 1 base and J 7 bases; nucleotides not matched to a gene: 8. CDR3 amino acids: CASSQGVRGLAGGNEQFF. CDR3 nucleotide sequence: TGTGCCAGCAGCCAAGGGGTGCGGGGACTAGCGGGGGGTAATGAGCAGTTCTTC.

CDR3 DNA sequence: TGTGCCAGCAGTTTCTCCTTCCGTGGCTACACCTTC. Protein product: CASSFSFRGYTF. The chain links TRBV12-3 or TRBV12-4 to TRBJ1-2; unclear D gene. V was shortened by 3 bases and J by 7 bases, with 9 bases between the two germline ends. The length of the CDR3 is 12 residues.

The CDR3 protein is CASSSGHLKTYEQYF. The CDR3 DNA reads TGTGCCAGCAGCTCGGGACACCTGAAGACCTACGAGCAGTACTTC. This sequence joins TRBV7-9 and TRBJ2-7, with D tentatively TRBD1 (6 bases). The germline CDR1 and CDR2 sequences are SEHNR and FQNEAQ (reference sequence). V was shortened by 4 bases and J by 2 bases, with 15 bases between the two germline ends. This CDR3 spans 15 amino acids.

This rearrangement joins TRBV2 to TRBJ2-1; 10 bases agree with TRBD1. Germline V gene lookup returns CDR1 SNHLY and CDR2 FYNNEI. V lost 6 bases to trimming and J lost 9 bases; unmatched junction nucleotides: 11. CDR3 size: 15 residues. CDR3: CASSRDRGFEGEQFF. CDR3 nucleotides: TGTGCCAGCAGCCGGGACAGGGGTTTCGAAGGTGAGCAGTTCTTC.

The J gene is TRBJ1-2, the V gene TRBV6-5; 8 bases map to TRBD1. This CDR3 comprises 14 residues. Per the germline V gene, CDR1 is MNHEY and CDR2 is SVGAGI. J was trimmed by 8 bases and V by 0 bases; bases with no gene match: 5. CDR3 DNA sequence: TGTGCCAGCAGTTACTCGTCAGGGGGCGAAGGCTACACCTTC. Its translation: CASSYSSGGEGYTF.

The rearrangement links TRBV5-1 to TRBJ1-4; maybe TRBD1 (6 bases). This CDR3 is built from 15 residues. V was cut by 2 bases and J by 7 bases, with 15 bases left in between. The germline V gene has CDR1 SGHRS and CDR2 YFSETQ. The CDR3 sequence: CASSLITGMSEKLFF. For the CDR3, the DNA is TGCGCCAGCAGCTTAATTACAGGGATGAGTGAAAAACTGTTTTTT.

Comment on this clone: A read error may account for a junction end that differs from germline. The chain joins TRBV7-9 to TRBJ2-1; 9 bases align to TRBD1. Germline-derived CDR1 and CDR2 are SEHNR and FQNEAQ (reference sequence). The CDR3 extends over 16 amino acids. CDR3 sequence (DNA): TGTGCCAGCAGCCCCCGGGACAGGGAGGAGGCGAATGGGCAGTTCTTC. Translating it yields CASSPRDREEANGQFF.

This chain connects TRBV4-1 to TRBJ1-2; D might be TRBD1 (5 bases). Germline CDR1 MGHRA, CDR2 YSYEKL. Deletions cut 1 base from V and 1 base from J, with 13 bases between. The CDR3 runs 16 residues. The CDR3 loop is CASSQGSGGVNYGYTF. CDR3 nucleotide sequence: TGCGCCAGCAGCCAAGGGTCCGGGGGGGTTAACTATGGCTACACCTTC.

The rearrangement joins TRBV28 to TRBJ1-2; tentatively, D is TRBD1 (5 bases). Germline V gene data show CDR1 as MDHEN and CDR2 as SYDVKM. This CDR3 is 15 amino acids long. V dropped 3 bases and J dropped 8 bases, with 19 bases sitting between them. CDR3: CASSFPSRDIEGYTF. CDR3 in DNA: TGTGCCAGCAGTTTCCCGTCCAGGGATATTGAGGGCTACACCTTC.

The V gene is TRBV9, the J gene TRBJ1-1; possible D gene TRBD1, 6 bases. The CDR3 runs to 16 residues. Germline CDR1 SGDLS, CDR2 YYNGEE. Trimming left V 4 bases short and J 0 bases short, with 16 bases between. The DNA of the CDR3 is TGTGCCAGCAGCACCTATCCACAGGGCATGAACACTGAAGCTTTCTTT. Its protein product is CASSTYPQGMNTEAFF.

V and J are TRBV29-1 and TRBJ2-1, with 7 positions matching TRBD2. With V trimmed by 5 bases and J by 5 bases, 6 bases remained unmatched. The CDR3 has 13 amino acids. Looked up from germline, CDR1 is SQVTM and CDR2 is ANQGSEA. This chain's CDR3 is CSVPLAGDNEQFF. The CDR3 coding sequence is TGCAGCGTTCCACTTGCGGGGGACAATGAGCAGTTCTTC.

With regard to this clone: Distinct nucleotide sequences in the sample also encode this CDR3. The rearrangement joins TRBV6-5 to TRBJ1-5; D gene ambiguous. This CDR3 has 14 amino acids. Germline assignment: CDR1 MNHEY and CDR2 SVGAGI. Trimming shortened V by 0 bases and J by 4 bases, and 7 bases separated the two germline ends. Written as DNA, the CDR3 is TGTGCCAGCAGTTACTCGAGAGGGAATCAGCCCCAGCATTTT. Translated, it gives CASSYSRGNQPQHF.

J is TRBJ1-5 and V is TRBV19, with 7 nucleotides matching TRBD1. This CDR3 contains 15 residues. J was trimmed by 5 bases and V by 7 bases; bases with no gene match: 11. Germline CDR1 LNHDA, CDR2 SQIVND (reference sequence). CDR3 sequence: CASNPMTGLDQPQHF. As DNA, the CDR3 is TGTGCCAGTAATCCCATGACAGGGTTGGATCAGCCCCAGCATTTT.